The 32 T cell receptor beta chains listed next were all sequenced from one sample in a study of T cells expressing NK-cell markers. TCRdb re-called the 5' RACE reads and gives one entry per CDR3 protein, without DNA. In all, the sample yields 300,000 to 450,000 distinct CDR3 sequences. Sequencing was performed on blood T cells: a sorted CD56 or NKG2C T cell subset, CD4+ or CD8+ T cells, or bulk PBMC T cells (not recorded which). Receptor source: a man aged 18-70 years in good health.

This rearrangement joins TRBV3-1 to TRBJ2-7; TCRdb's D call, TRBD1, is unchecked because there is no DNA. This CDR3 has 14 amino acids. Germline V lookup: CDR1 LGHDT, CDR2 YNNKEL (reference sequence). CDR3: CASSYRTGGHEQYF.

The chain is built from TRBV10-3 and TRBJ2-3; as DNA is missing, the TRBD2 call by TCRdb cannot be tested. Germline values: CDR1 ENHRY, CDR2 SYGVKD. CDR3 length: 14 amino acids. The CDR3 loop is CAIRREGSTDTQYF.

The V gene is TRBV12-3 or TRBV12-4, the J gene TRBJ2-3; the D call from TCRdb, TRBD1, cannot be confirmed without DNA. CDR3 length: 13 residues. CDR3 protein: CALAHLTTDTQYF.

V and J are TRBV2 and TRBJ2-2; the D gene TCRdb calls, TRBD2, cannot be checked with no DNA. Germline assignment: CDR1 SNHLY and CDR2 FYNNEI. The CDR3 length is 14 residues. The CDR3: CGTGTRLGDRELFF.

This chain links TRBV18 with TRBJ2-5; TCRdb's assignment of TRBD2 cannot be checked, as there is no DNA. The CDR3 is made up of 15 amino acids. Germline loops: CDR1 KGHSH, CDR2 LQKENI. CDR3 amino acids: CASSPGLRGVETQYF. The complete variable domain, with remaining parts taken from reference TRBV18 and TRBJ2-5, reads NAGVMQNPRHLVRRRGQEARLRCSPMKGHSHVYWYRQLPEEGLKFMVYLQKENIIDESGMPKERFSAEFPKEGPSILRIQQVVRGDSAAYFCASSPGLRGVETQYFGPGTRLLVL.

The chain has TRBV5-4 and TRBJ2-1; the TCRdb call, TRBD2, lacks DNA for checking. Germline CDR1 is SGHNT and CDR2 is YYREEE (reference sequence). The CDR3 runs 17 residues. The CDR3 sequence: CASSSGLAGGPYNEQFF.

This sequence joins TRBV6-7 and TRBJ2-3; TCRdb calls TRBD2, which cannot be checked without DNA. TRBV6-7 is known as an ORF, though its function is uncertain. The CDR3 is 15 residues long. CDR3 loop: CASSYSQGRTDTQYF.

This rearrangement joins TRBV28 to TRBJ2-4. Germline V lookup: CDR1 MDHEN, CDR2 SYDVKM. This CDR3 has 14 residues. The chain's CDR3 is CASSNHGAKNIQYF.

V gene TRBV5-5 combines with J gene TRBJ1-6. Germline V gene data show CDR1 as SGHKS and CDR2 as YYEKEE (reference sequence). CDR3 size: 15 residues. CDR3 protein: CASSPDVGYNSPLHF.

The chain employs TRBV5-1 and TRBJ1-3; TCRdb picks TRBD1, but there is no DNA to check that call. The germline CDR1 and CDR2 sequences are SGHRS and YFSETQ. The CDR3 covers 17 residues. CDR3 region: CASSLAGQGYSGNTIYF.

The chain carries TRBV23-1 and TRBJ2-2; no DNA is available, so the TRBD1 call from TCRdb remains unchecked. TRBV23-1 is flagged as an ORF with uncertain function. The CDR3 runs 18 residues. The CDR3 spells CASSQVPAGQGNTGELFF.

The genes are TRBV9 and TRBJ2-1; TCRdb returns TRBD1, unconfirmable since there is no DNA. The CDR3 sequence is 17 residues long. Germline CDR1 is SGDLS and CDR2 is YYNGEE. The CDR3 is CASSTRGDIRSYNEQFF.

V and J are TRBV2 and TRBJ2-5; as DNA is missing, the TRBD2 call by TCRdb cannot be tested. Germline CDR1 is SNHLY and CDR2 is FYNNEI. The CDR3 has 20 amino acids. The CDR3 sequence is CASSISGTSGDLPPQETQYF.

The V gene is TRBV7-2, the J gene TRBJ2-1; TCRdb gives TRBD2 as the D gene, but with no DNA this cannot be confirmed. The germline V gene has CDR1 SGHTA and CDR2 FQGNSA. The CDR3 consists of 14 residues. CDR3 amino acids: CASRTGGPYNEQFF.

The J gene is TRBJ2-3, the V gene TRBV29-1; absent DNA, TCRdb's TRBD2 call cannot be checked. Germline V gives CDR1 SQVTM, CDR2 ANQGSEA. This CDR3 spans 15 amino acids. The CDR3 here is CSVETLATRTDTQYF.

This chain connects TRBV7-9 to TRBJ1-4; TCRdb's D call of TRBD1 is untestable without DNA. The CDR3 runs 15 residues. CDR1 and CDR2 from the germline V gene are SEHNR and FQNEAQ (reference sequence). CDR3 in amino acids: CASSPGAEKGEKLFF.

The CDR3 protein is CASSVVGDQDEQYF. This rearrangement joins TRBV9 to TRBJ2-7; the D gene TCRdb calls, TRBD1, cannot be checked with no DNA. The CDR3 totals 14 residues. Germline V lookup: CDR1 SGDLS, CDR2 YYNGEE.

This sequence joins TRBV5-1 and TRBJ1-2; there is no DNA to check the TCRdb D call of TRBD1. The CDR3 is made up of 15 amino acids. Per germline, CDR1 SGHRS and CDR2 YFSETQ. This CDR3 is CASSLVGTVRRGYTF.

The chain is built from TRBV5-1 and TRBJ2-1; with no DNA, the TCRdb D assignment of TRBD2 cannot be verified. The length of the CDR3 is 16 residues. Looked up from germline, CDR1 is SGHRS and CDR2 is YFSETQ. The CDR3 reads CASSLVPVMEYNEQFF.

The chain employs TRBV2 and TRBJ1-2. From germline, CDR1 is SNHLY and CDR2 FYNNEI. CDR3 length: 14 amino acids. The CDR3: CASSAGGGVYGYTF.

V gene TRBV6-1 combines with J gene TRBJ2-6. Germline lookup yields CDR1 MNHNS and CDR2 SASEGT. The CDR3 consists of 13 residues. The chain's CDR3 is CASRVPGANVLTF.

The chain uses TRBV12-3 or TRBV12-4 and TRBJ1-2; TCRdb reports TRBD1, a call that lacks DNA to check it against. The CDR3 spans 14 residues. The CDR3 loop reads CASSLEGRGYGYTF.

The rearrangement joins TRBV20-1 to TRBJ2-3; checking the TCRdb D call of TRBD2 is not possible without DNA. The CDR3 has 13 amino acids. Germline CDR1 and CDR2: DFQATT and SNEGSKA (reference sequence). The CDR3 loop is CSASGGSTDTQYF.

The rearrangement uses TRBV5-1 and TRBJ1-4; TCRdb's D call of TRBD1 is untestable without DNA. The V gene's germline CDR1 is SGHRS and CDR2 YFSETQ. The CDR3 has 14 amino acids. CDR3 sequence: CASMDTGGSEKLFF.

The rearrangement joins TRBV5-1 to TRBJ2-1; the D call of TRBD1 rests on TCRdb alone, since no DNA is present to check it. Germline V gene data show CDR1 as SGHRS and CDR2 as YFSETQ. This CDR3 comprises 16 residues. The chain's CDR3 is CASSLGFQGAGNEQFF.

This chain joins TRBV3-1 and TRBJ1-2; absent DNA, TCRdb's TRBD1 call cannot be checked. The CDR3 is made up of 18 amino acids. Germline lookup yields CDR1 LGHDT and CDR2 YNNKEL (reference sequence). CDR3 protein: CASSSLGQGRRTNYGYTF.

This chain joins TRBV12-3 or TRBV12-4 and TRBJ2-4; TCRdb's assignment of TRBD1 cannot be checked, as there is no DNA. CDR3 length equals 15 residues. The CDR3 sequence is CASRAGPGGLDIQYF.

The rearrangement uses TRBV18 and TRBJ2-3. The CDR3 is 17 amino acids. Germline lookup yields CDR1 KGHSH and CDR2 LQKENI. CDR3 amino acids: CASSQTIAGAGTDTQYF.

CDR3 in amino acids: CSARRTSGGYNEQFF. This sequence joins TRBV20-1 and TRBJ2-1; the D call of TRBD2 rests on TCRdb alone, since no DNA is present to check it. The germline CDR1 and CDR2 sequences are DFQATT and SNEGSKA (reference sequence). CDR3 length equals 15 residues.

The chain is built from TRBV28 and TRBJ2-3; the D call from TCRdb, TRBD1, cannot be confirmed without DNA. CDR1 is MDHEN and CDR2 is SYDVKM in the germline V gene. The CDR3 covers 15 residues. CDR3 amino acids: CASSTGGQGADTQYF.

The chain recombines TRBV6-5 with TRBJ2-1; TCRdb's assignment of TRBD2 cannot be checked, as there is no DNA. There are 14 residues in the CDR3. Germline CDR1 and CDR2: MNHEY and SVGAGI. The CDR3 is CASSYPGLAGEQFF.

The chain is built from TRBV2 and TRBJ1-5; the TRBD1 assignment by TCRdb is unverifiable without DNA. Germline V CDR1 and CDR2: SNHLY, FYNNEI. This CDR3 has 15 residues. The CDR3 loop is CASSRQEGSNQPQHF.